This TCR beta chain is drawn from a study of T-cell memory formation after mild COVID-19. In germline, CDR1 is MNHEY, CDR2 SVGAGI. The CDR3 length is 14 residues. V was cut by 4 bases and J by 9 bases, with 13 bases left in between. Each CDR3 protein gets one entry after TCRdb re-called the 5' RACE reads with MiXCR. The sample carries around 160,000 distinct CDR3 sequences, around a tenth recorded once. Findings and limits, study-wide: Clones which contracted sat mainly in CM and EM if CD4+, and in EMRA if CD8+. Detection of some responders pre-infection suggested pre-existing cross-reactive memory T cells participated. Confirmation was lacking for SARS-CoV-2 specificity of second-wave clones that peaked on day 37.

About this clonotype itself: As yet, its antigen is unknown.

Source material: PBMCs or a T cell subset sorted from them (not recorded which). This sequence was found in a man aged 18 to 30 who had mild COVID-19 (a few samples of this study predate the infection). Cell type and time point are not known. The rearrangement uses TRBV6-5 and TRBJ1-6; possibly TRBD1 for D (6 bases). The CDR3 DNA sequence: TGTGCCAGCAGTTGGGACATGCTCTCTTCACCCCTCCACTTT. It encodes CASSWDMLSSPLHF.